This T cell receptor beta chain was recorded in a study of T cell repertoires in cytomegalovirus infection. Study context: Matching HLA type and CMV infection were both indicated by public TCR beta signatures.

The table lists this clonotype with a few counts. Its antigen is undetermined. The junction had 5 bases not matched to a gene; V was cut back by 8 bases and J by 3 bases. Germline V gene data show CDR1 as SGHTA and CDR2 as FQGNSA. This CDR3 region has 14 residues. In TCRdb, the reads were re-called with MiXCR into one record per CDR3 protein. The sample lists about 68,000 distinct CDR3 sequences, about 22% seen once, with roughly 80% in the top ten. The sequenced sample was PBMCs, sequenced either directly or after in vitro stimulation (not recorded which). The receptor comes from a human donor in good health (CMV status not recorded). Some clones in this sample may be carry-over from other donors' samples. The rearrangement links TRBV7-2 to TRBJ2-7; 12 nucleotides agree with TRBD2. The chain's CDR3 is CASRLAGGDYEQYF. The CDR3 DNA reads TGTGCCAGCCGTCTAGCGGGAGGGGACTACGAGCAGTACTTC.